This entry lists 24 T cell receptor beta chains sequenced from one sample in a study of immune characterization of retroperitoneal liposarcoma. TCRdb re-analysed the PCR reads in MiXCR, keeping a single row per CDR3 protein. The top ten hold about 8.9% of the sample, which has around 10,000 distinct CDR3 sequences, under 25% seen once. The sequencing input was blood. All receptors derive from a female donor with retroperitoneal liposarcoma.

This clonotype is categorized as medium-sized. The chain employs TRBV12-3 or TRBV12-4 and TRBJ2-3, with D tentatively TRBD1 (6 bases). Trimming left V 11 bases short and J 2 bases short, with 17 bases between. The CDR3 has 14 amino acids. CDR3 sequence: CASKGERLTDTQYF. DNA for the CDR3: TGTGCCTCAAAGGGGGAAAGACTCACAGATACGCAGTATTTT.

This clonotype was detected many times. This chain links TRBV6-1 with TRBJ1-1; 9 bases map to TRBD1. Unmatched junction bases numbered 9, after V lost 7 bases and J lost 3 bases. The V gene's germline CDR1 is MNHNS and CDR2 SASEGT. CDR3 size: 15 residues. The chain's CDR3 is CASNPQTGGYTEAFF. The CDR3 DNA reads TGTGCCAGCAACCCCCAGACAGGGGGGTACACTGAAGCTTTCTTT.

This clonotype has just a few counts. The chain recombines TRBV6-1 with TRBJ2-5; 12 bases are a match to TRBD2. Trimming removed 3 bases from V and 5 bases from J; junction bases left unmatched: 4. This CDR3 is 15 amino acids long. Germline V gene data show CDR1 as MNHNS and CDR2 as SASEGT. For the CDR3, the DNA is TGTGCCAGCAGTGACCTAGCGGGGGGGCAGGAGACCCAGTACTTC. It specifies CASSDLAGGQETQYF.

Concerning this clonotype itself: A read error is possible here, since a much larger clone lies one base away. The V gene is TRBV7-8, the J gene TRBJ2-1; no definite D call. The CDR3 has 13 residues. The V gene lost 2 bases and the J gene lost 10 bases, with 12 bases spanning the gap. Looked up from germline, CDR1 is SGHVS and CDR2 is FQNEAQ. The CDR3, as DNA: TGTGCCAGCAGCTTAACTTCTACGTACGAGCAGTTCTTC. Its protein is CASSLTSTYEQFF. Combining the CDR3 with reference TRBV7-8 and TRBJ2-1 gives the whole variable domain GAGVSQSPRYKVAKRGQDVALRCDPISGHVSLFWYQQALGQGPEFLTYFQNEAQLDKSGLPSDRFFAERPEGSVSTLKIQRTQQEDSAVYLCASSLTSTYEQFFGPGTRLTVL.

J is TRBJ2-1 and V is TRBV11-3; D is possibly TRBD2 (6 bases). The germline V gene has CDR1 SGHNT and CDR2 YENEEA. With 4 bases removed from V and 4 bases from J, the gap between germline ends came to 14 bases. The CDR3 length is 15 residues. The CDR3 protein is CASSSRQGGYNEQFF. In DNA form, the CDR3 reads TGTGCCAGCAGCTCCCGGCAGGGAGGATACAATGAGCAGTTCTTC.

A few counts support this clonotype. The chain combines TRBV6-1 with TRBJ2-1, with TRBD2 as a possible D gene (5 bases). V was clipped by 2 bases and J by 10 bases, with 21 bases between them. CDR1 is MNHNS, CDR2 SASEGT, per germline. There are 16 residues in the CDR3. As DNA, the CDR3 is TGTGCCAGCAGTGAATATGCGCTAGCCAGCTCCTACGAGCAGTTCTTC. Translation: CASSEYALASSYEQFF.

The gene calls are TRBV12-3 or TRBV12-4 and TRBJ2-1; 8 nucleotides line up with TRBD1. Judging by the DNA end, TRBJ2-7 fits better; the J call may be wrong. This CDR3 comprises 14 residues. The CDR3 loop is CASSAGGYSYEQYF. In nucleotides, the CDR3 is TGTGCCAGCAGTGCAGGGGGCTACTCCTACGAGCAGTACTTC.

In this sample, this clonotype turned up a few times. V usage is TRBV7-2 and J usage is TRBJ2-1; 8 bases fit TRBD2. CDR1 is SGHTA and CDR2 is FQGNSA in the germline V gene. Trimming removed 3 bases from V and 9 bases from J; junction bases left unmatched: 4. The CDR3 spans 13 residues. For the CDR3, the DNA is TGTGCCAGCAGCTTCGTAGCGGGAATTGAGCAGTTCTTC. This sequence encodes CASSFVAGIEQFF.

This clonotype was seen only a few times. The chain combines TRBV2 with TRBJ2-1; 11 nucleotides agree with TRBD2. The CDR3 consists of 15 residues. V was pared by 6 bases and J by 8 bases, with 9 bases of the junction left unmatched. CDR1 is SNHLY, CDR2 FYNNEI, per germline. The CDR3 reads CASRDLAGGIDEQFF. For the CDR3, the DNA is TGTGCCAGCAGGGATCTAGCGGGAGGAATCGATGAGCAGTTCTTC.

Within the sample, this clonotype is medium-sized (0.01 to 0.1%). The CDR3 spells CASSAYLLNEQFF. The DNA of the CDR3 is TGTGCCAGCAGTGCCTATCTTCTCAATGAGCAGTTCTTC. This chain connects TRBV6-1 to TRBJ2-1; D remains unclear. V lost 4 bases to trimming and J lost 6 bases, with 10 bases between them. The germline gives CDR1 MNHNS, CDR2 SASEGT. CDR3 length: 13 residues.

This clonotype was counted at least ten times. This chain connects TRBV10-1 to TRBJ2-3; TRBD2 matches at 8 bases. Germline CDR1 is WNHNN and CDR2 is SYGVQD (reference sequence). After removal of 2 bases from V and 0 bases from J, the junction contained 4 bases not matched to a gene. This CDR3 is built from 16 residues. Written as DNA, the CDR3 is TGCGCCAGCAGTGAGGCCCCTAGCGGGAGCACAGATACGCAGTATTTT. It yields the protein CASSEAPSGSTDTQYF.

This clonotype was seen repeatedly, ten times or more. This chain joins TRBV7-2 and TRBJ2-1; 7 bases map to TRBD2. The assigned J gene may be wrong: the sequence end matches TRBJ2-7 better. The germline V gene encodes CDR1 SGHTA and CDR2 FQGNSA. This CDR3 comprises 13 residues. In DNA, the CDR3 is TGTGCCAGCAGCGAAGGAGGGGACTATCAGCAGTACTTC. Translation: CASSEGGDYQQYF.

This clonotype is labeled medium-sized. The chain combines TRBV10-3 with TRBJ2-1; D tentatively reads TRBD1 or TRBD2 (6 bases each). Germline V gene data show CDR1 as ENHRY and CDR2 as SYGVKD. This CDR3 comprises 14 residues. V lost 4 bases, J lost 6 bases, and 13 bases lay in between. For the CDR3, the DNA is TGTGCCATCAGTGGGGGGGCGGCCCTCAATGAGCAGTTCTTC. It translates to CAISGGAALNEQFF.

This clonotype has only a few counts. The chain carries TRBV11-3 and TRBJ2-4, with TRBD2 identical over 15 bases. The germline gives CDR1 SGHNT, CDR2 YENEEA. The CDR3 loop spans 15 amino acids. Trimming cost V 5 bases and J 13 bases; bases outside gene matches: 9. The CDR3 is CASSGGLAGGNEQYF. The CDR3 nucleotides read TGTGCCAGCAGCGGGGGACTAGCGGGAGGCAATGAGCAGTACTTC.

The gene calls are TRBV6-6 and TRBJ2-2; D is uncertain. The germline V gene has CDR1 MNHNY and CDR2 SVGAGI (reference sequence). The CDR3 has 15 residues. V lost 7 bases, J lost 3 bases, and 15 bases lay in between. CDR3 DNA sequence: TGTGCCAGCACCACGAGATATTTCGACACCGGGGAGCTGTTTTTT. This codes for CASTTRYFDTGELFF.

This clonotype was found a few times. The genes are TRBV28 and TRBJ2-1; 13 bases fit TRBD2. CDR3 length: 18 amino acids. Per the germline V gene, CDR1 is MDHEN and CDR2 is SYDVKM. The ends lost 5 bases at V and 3 bases at J; junction bases unmatched: 10. CDR3 protein: CASSPEWTSGRRYNEQFF. The CDR3 DNA reads as TGTGCCAGCAGTCCTGAATGGACTAGCGGGAGACGCTACAATGAGCAGTTCTTC.

The chain joins TRBV12-3 or TRBV12-4 to TRBJ1-1; the D gene is possibly TRBD1 (6 bases). V shed 6 bases and J shed 7 bases, with 21 bases lying between them. CDR3 length equals 15 residues. DNA of the CDR3: TGTGCCAGCAGGGTAGGGGCAGGGGTAGGGTATGAAGCTTTCTTT. Protein sequence: CASRVGAGVGYEAFF.

This clonotype was found a few times. V usage is TRBV10-3 and J usage is TRBJ1-2; maybe TRBD1 (5 bases). The CDR3 runs 12 residues. The germline V and J ends were trimmed by 3 bases and 5 bases, with 7 bases remaining between them. Germline CDR1 and CDR2: ENHRY and SYGVKD. CDR3 residues: CAISDEGYGYTF. For the CDR3, the DNA is TGTGCCATCAGTGACGAGGGGTATGGCTACACCTTC.

This chain uses TRBV7-2 with TRBJ1-2; D not resolved. Germline V gives CDR1 SGHTA, CDR2 FQGNSA. V dropped 1 base and J dropped 3 bases, with 12 bases sitting between them. The CDR3 spans 15 residues. CDR3 in amino acids: CASSLGAGSHYGYTF. Written as DNA, the CDR3 is TGTGCCAGCAGCTTAGGCGCCGGGAGCCACTATGGCTACACCTTC.

The CDR3 region has the DNA TGTGCCAGCAGTTACGCGTCTCCCGGACAGGGGACGGGAGAGCAGTACTTC. Translated: CASSYASPGQGTGEQYF. The chain has TRBV6-2 or TRBV6-3 and TRBJ2-7; 9 nucleotides agree with TRBD1. Germline trimming cut 2 bases from V and 7 bases from J; bases unmatched to any gene: 15. CDR1 is MNHEY and CDR2 is SVGEGT in the germline V gene. This CDR3 has 17 amino acids.

This clonotype was counted a few times. The rearrangement uses TRBV6-6 and TRBJ2-5, with a tentative D call TRBD2 (7 bases). The J call may be mistaken, given a closer DNA end match to TRBJ2-7. CDR3 length: 17 residues. Germline assignment: CDR1 MNHNY and CDR2 SVGAGI (reference sequence). CDR3 nucleotides: TGTGCCAGCAGTCCCCCCCAGCGGCGGGGGCCCTCCTACGAGCAGTACTTC. It specifies CASSPPQRRGPSYEQYF.

Many counts were recorded for this clonotype. The rearrangement uses TRBV11-3 and TRBJ2-3, with D unresolved. CDR3 size: 14 residues. Germline loops: CDR1 SGHNT, CDR2 YENEEA. The V end was cut by 3 bases, the J end by 1 base, with 8 bases between. The CDR3 bases are TGTGCCAGCAGCTTTGGCACCCGCACAGATACGCAGTATTTT. Translating gives CASSFGTRTDTQYF.

By sample share, this clonotype is medium-sized. The V and J genes are TRBV6-5 and TRBJ1-4, with D possibly being TRBD1 (5 bases). The length of the CDR3 is 17 residues. In germline, CDR1 is MNHEY, CDR2 SVGAGI. The V and J ends lost 0 bases and 4 bases respectively, with 15 bases between them. In nucleotides, the CDR3 is TGTGCCAGCAGTTACTCGATCCCGACAGAAAGTAATGAAAAACTGTTTTTT. It encodes CASSYSIPTESNEKLFF.

The table lists this clonotype with many counts. The junction differs from germline at one of its ends, possibly a read error. The V call is TRBV7-7, the J call TRBJ2-1, with 13 positions matching TRBD2. The germline V gene encodes CDR1 SSHAT and CDR2 FNYEAQ (reference sequence). The CDR3 length is 15 residues. The CDR3 loop reads CASSRTSGSHNEQFF. CDR3 sequence (DNA): TGTGCTAGCAGCCGGACTAGCGGGAGTCACAATGAGCAGTTCTTC.